Below, 21 T cell receptor beta chains from the same sample are listed, as sequenced in a study of CD8 T cells in ankylosing spondylitis. MiXCR was run by TCRdb on the 5' RACE reads, yielding one entry per CDR3 protein. The sample carries some 29,000 distinct CDR3 sequences, roughly 6.8% recorded once. Sequencing was carried out using blood, either unsorted or a sorted T cell fraction (not recorded which). Receptors originate from a male donor with ankylosing spondylitis or in good health (not recorded which).

This clonotype was seen ten or more times. The chain combines TRBV3-1 with TRBJ2-7; the match to TRBD1 covers 9 bases. Per the germline V gene, CDR1 is LGHDT and CDR2 is YNNKEL (reference sequence). This CDR3 is 15 amino acids long. Unmatched junction bases numbered 4, after V lost 2 bases and J lost 2 bases. DNA for the CDR3: TGTGCCAGCAGCCAATCATGGACAGGGGCCTACGAGCAGTACTTC. This gives the protein CASSQSWTGAYEQYF.

This clonotype has at least ten counts. This chain uses TRBV29-1 with TRBJ2-3; D gene ambiguous. Germline CDR1 is SQVTM and CDR2 is ANQGSEA. Deletions cut 7 bases from V and 3 bases from J, with 8 bases between. This CDR3 region has 11 residues. Written as DNA, the CDR3 is TGCAGCGGAGAGGTGACAGATACGCAGTATTTT. It codes for CSGEVTDTQYF.

This clonotype appeared many times. V gene TRBV5-1 combines with J gene TRBJ2-2, with 9 bases fitting TRBD1. This CDR3 is 14 amino acids long. The V gene end was trimmed by 4 bases and the J gene end by 6 bases; junction bases not matched to a gene: 4. Germline V lookup: CDR1 SGHRS, CDR2 YFSETQ. Written as DNA, the CDR3 is TGCGCCAGCAGCGAAGGGACAGGGCCCGGGGAGCTGTTTTTT. Protein: CASSEGTGPGELFF.

This clonotype was counted at least ten times. The chain carries TRBV19 and TRBJ2-1, with 7 bases lining up with TRBD2. Germline lookup yields CDR1 LNHDA and CDR2 SQIVND (reference sequence). This CDR3 spans 17 amino acids. The junction had 13 bases not matched to a gene; V was cut back by 4 bases and J by 4 bases. The CDR3 nucleotides are TGTGCCAGTAGTACCCCGCCGGGACTAAAAACGTACAATGAGCAGTTCTTC. Protein product: CASSTPPGLKTYNEQFF.

This clonotype occurred many times. This chain links TRBV20-1 with TRBJ1-3; D is possibly TRBD1 (5 bases). The V and J ends lost 0 bases and 8 bases respectively, with 14 bases between them. Germline assignment: CDR1 DFQATT and CDR2 SNEGSKA (reference sequence). The CDR3 is 14 amino acids. CDR3: CSARDPKGMDTIYF. The CDR3 DNA reads as TGCAGTGCTAGAGATCCGAAGGGGATGGACACCATATATTTT.

This clonotype has a single count. V is TRBV7-9 and J is TRBJ1-2; maybe TRBD1 (5 bases). Trimming left V 5 bases short and J 3 bases short, with 13 bases between. This CDR3 comprises 14 residues. CDR1 is SEHNR and CDR2 is FQNEAQ in the germline V gene (reference sequence). In DNA form, the CDR3 reads TGTGCCAGCAGCGCCAATGTAGGGGACTATGGCTACACCTTC. Translating it yields CASSANVGDYGYTF.

This clonotype showed up many times. The rearrangement uses TRBV11-2 and TRBJ2-5; D gene uncertain. This CDR3 is 14 amino acids long. Germline V gene data show CDR1 as SGHAT and CDR2 as FQNNGV. Between the trimmed V and J ends, which lost 8 bases and 4 bases, there was a span of 17 bases. The CDR3 DNA reads as TGTGCCAGCTCCCCGGGTGGACCGGGAGAGACCCAGTACTTC. It codes for CASSPGGPGETQYF. The variable domain in full, with the rest retrieved from reference TRBV11-2 and TRBJ2-5, is EAGVAQSPRYKIIEKRQSVAFWCNPISGHATLYWYQQILGQGPKLLIQFQNNGVVDDSQLPKDRFSAERLKGVDSTLKIQPAKLEDSAVYLCASSPGGPGETQYFGPGTRLLVL.

This clonotype is medium-sized within its sample. The J gene is TRBJ2-3, the V gene TRBV5-1; weak D call: TRBD2 (5 bases). Trimming stripped 2 bases from V and 2 bases from J, with 9 bases between. CDR1 SGHRS and CDR2 YFSETQ come from the germline V gene. CDR3 size: 14 residues. CDR3 sequence reads: CASSFSESTDTQYF. The CDR3, as DNA: TGCGCCAGCAGCTTTAGCGAGTCCACAGATACGCAGTATTTT. The entire variable domain, with the rest obtained from reference TRBV5-1 and TRBJ2-3, is as follows: KAGVTQTPRYLIKTRGQQVTLSCSPISGHRSVSWYQQTPGQGLQFLFEYFSETQRNKGNFPGRFSGRQFSNSRSEMNVSTLELGDSALYLCASSFSESTDTQYFGPGTRLTVL.

This clonotype was observed at least ten times. The rearrangement uses TRBV15 and TRBJ2-1; perhaps TRBD2 as D (5 bases). CDR1 and CDR2 from the germline V gene are LNHNV and YYDKDF (reference sequence). V lost 1 base to trimming and J lost 3 bases, with 10 bases between them. CDR3 length equals 15 residues. The CDR3 nucleotides are TGTGCCACCAGCAGAGTAGGCGGAGGCTACAATGAGCAGTTCTTC. This sequence encodes CATSRVGGGYNEQFF.

This clonotype is labeled medium-sized (0.01 to 0.1%). J is TRBJ2-7 and V is TRBV29-1, with TRBD2 matching 8 bases. CDR1 is SQVTM, CDR2 ANQGSEA, per germline. The CDR3 spans 14 residues. J was trimmed by 1 base and V by 5 bases; bases with no gene match: 7. The CDR3 protein is CSVLASGLSYEQYF. CDR3 in DNA: TGCAGCGTTCTGGCTAGCGGGCTTTCCTACGAGCAGTACTTC.

This clonotype was counted ten times or more. The genes are TRBV5-5 and TRBJ2-2; 7 positions agree with TRBD2. CDR1 and CDR2 (germline): SGHKS, YYEKEE (reference sequence). CDR3 length: 16 residues. With V trimmed by 0 bases and J by 5 bases, 7 bases remained unmatched. The CDR3 here is CASSLAVGGRTGELFF. CDR3 DNA: TGTGCCAGCAGCTTGGCGGTGGGAGGGAGGACCGGGGAGCTGTTTTTT.

This clonotype showed up just once. The chain is built from TRBV7-2 and TRBJ2-7; no firm D call. CDR1 is SGHTA and CDR2 is FQGNSA in the germline V gene. CDR3 length: 16 residues. The V end was cut by 2 bases, the J end by 2 bases, with 16 bases between. As DNA, the CDR3 is TGTGCCAGCAGCTTAAGCAAGCCCCTACACCCCTACGAGCAGTACTTC. Translating gives CASSLSKPLHPYEQYF.

This clonotype was counted at least ten times. The chain links TRBV3-1 to TRBJ2-3; tentative D call: TRBD2 (5 bases). Germline values: CDR1 LGHDT, CDR2 YNNKEL (reference sequence). Trimming pared 3 bases from V and 4 bases from J, leaving 20 bases between. The length of the CDR3 is 17 residues. The CDR3 protein is CASSHPQTHGGSDTQYF. As DNA, the CDR3 is TGTGCCAGCAGCCACCCCCAAACCCACGGAGGCTCAGATACGCAGTATTTT.

The sample holds many counts of this clonotype. The genes are TRBV6-5 and TRBJ2-1, with 9 bases aligning to TRBD2. V lost 0 bases, J lost 1 base, and 4 bases stayed unmatched. The CDR3 has 17 amino acids. CDR1 is MNHEY and CDR2 is SVGAGI in the germline V gene. CDR3 sequence (DNA): TGTGCCAGCAGTTACTCGACTAGCGGCCTATCCTACAATGAGCAGTTCTTC. Protein sequence: CASSYSTSGLSYNEQFF.

This clonotype was observed at least ten times. The rearrangement joins TRBV7-9 to TRBJ2-3; 8 nucleotides agree with TRBD1. The CDR3 totals 15 residues. V trimming: 4 bases; J trimming: 2 bases; junction bases outside the gene matches: 5. CDR1 is SEHNR, CDR2 FQNEAQ, per germline (reference sequence). The CDR3 here is CASSSRQGYTDTQYF. CDR3 bases: TGTGCCAGCAGCTCAAGACAGGGGTACACAGATACGCAGTATTTT.

The gene calls are TRBV10-3 and TRBJ2-7; D is uncertain. Germline CDR1 ENHRY, CDR2 SYGVKD. The CDR3 spans 11 residues. The V gene lost 2 bases and the J gene lost 9 bases, with 8 bases spanning the gap. The CDR3 DNA is TGTGCCATCAGTGAGGGGAATGCGCAGTACTTC. This encodes CAISEGNAQYF.

This clonotype was seen ten or more times. This chain joins TRBV5-1 and TRBJ2-4; possible D gene TRBD1, 5 bases. The CDR3 runs 14 residues. Trimming left V 0 bases short and J 12 bases short, with 16 bases between. In germline, CDR1 is SGHRS, CDR2 YFSETQ. CDR3 residues: CASSLDRSKGYQYF. The CDR3 region has the DNA TGCGCCAGCAGCTTGGACAGGTCGAAGGGGTATCAGTACTTC.

This clonotype has at least ten counts. The chain recombines TRBV27 with TRBJ1-1; TRBD1 agrees at 9 bases. Losses at the gene ends were 3 bases for V and 4 bases for J; bases not matched to a gene: 6. CDR1 and CDR2 from the germline V gene are MNHEY and SMNVEV (reference sequence). This CDR3 comprises 15 residues. Here the CDR3 reads CASSFYRGQGTEAFF. DNA for the CDR3: TGTGCCAGCAGTTTTTACAGGGGGCAGGGCACTGAAGCTTTCTTT.

This rearrangement joins TRBV7-2 to TRBJ2-7; possibly TRBD2 for D (6 bases). The CDR3 extends over 14 amino acids. Germline values: CDR1 SGHTA, CDR2 FQGNSA. The germline V and J ends were trimmed by 7 bases and 5 bases, with 18 bases remaining between them. The CDR3 here is CASKFTGLWDEQYF. The CDR3, as DNA: TGTGCCAGCAAATTCACGGGACTCTGGGACGAGCAGTACTTC.

This rearrangement joins TRBV29-1 to TRBJ1-5; 7 bases match TRBD1. J gave up 4 bases and V 3 bases, and 3 bases lay outside the gene matches. Per the germline V gene, CDR1 is SQVTM and CDR2 is ANQGSEA. The CDR3 totals 13 residues. CDR3 in amino acids: CSVETGFNQPQHF. CDR3 sequence (DNA): TGCAGCGTTGAGACAGGGTTTAATCAGCCCCAGCATTTT.

This clonotype has at least ten counts. The CDR3 reads CASNGGISYEQYF. DNA for the CDR3: TGCGCCAGCAACGGCGGGATCTCCTACGAGCAGTACTTC. This chain links TRBV10-2 with TRBJ2-7; the D gene is possibly TRBD2 (6 bases). Trimming took off 7 bases at V and 0 bases at J, with 10 bases between the two ends. This CDR3 spans 13 amino acids. Germline CDR1 WSHSY, CDR2 SAAADI.